This T cell receptor (beta chain) is from a study of T cell repertoires in ileal Crohn's disease. Study background: About half of patients got postoperative therapy: some 11 thiopurines, fewer than 20 anti-TNF.

CDR3 length: 16 amino acids. CDR1 WNHNN and CDR2 SYGVQD come from the germline V gene (reference sequence). V shed 5 bases and J 6 bases; nucleotides not matched to a gene: 11. A remark on this clone: Its target is not known.

Only in-frame clones appear in the TCRdb table, and some are missing; sequencing was by immunoSEQ multiplex PCR. The sample gives about 16,000 clones, around 88% of which show up once; around 5.4% is in the top ten. Study-wide results and limits: Clonality above 26.8% at surgery always came with endoscopic recurrence.

This clonotype was sampled from an adult with Crohn's disease. This sequence joins TRBV10-1 and TRBJ2-1, with TRBD2 matching 9 bases. The sequenced material came from ileal tissue. This CDR3 reads CASSLGGGGRGNEQFF. For the CDR3, the DNA is TGCGCCAGCAGTTTGGGAGGAGGCGGGAGGGGCAATGAGCAGTTCTTC.